The source of this T cell receptor (beta chain) is a study of cytomegalovirus exposure and HLA in healthy donors. A word on this clone: The antigen is unknown.

Some clones are missing from TCRdb's copy, which holds only in-frame ones; the method was immunoSEQ multiplex PCR. The sample lists 150,000 to 250,000 clones, approximately 78% occurring once. Study-wide results and caveats: A list of roughly 180 TCR beta chains associated with cytomegalovirus was given. Many donors shared some public TCRs, even though most TCR sequences were rare.

This CDR3 comprises 16 residues. The V end lost 4 bases, the J end lost 4 bases, and 18 bases lay between the germline ends. The V gene's germline CDR1 is MGHDK and CDR2 SYGVNS. The genes are TRBV25-1 and TRBJ2-3; D may be TRBD2 (5 bases). Sequencing used PBMCs. The receptor was isolated from a woman aged 25 to 45 in good health and CMV-seronegative. The CDR3 loop reads CASSVVVREGSDTQYF. The CDR3 DNA is TGTGCCAGCAGTGTGGTGGTCAGAGAGGGTTCAGATACGCAGTATTTT.